The 14 T cell receptor beta chains in this list originate from one sample, sequenced in a study of cytomegalovirus exposure and HLA in healthy donors. This PCR relied on a set of 60 Vbeta primers and 13 Jbeta primers. The data were produced by immunoSEQ multiplex PCR, yet TCRdb's version contains in-frame clones alone and is incomplete. The sample has about 150,000 clones, around 68% seen once. Sequencing used PBMCs. The receptors come from a man younger than 40 in good health and CMV-seronegative.

V and J are TRBV27 and TRBJ1-1; 7 bases align to TRBD1. CDR3 length: 15 residues. CDR1 MNHEY and CDR2 SMNVEV come from the germline V gene (reference sequence). The trim removed 3 bases at V and 4 bases at J, leaving 8 bases unmatched. The CDR3 loop reads CASSFFPPGGTEAFF. For the CDR3, the DNA is TGTGCCAGCAGTTTTTTCCCCCCAGGGGGCACTGAAGCTTTCTTT.

The chain uses TRBV6-6 and TRBJ2-1; TRBD1 aligns across 7 bases. The CDR3 runs 16 residues. Germline values: CDR1 MNHNY, CDR2 SVGAGI (reference sequence). With 0 bases clipped from V and 4 bases from J, the junction kept 6 bases outside the gene matches. The CDR3 sequence is CASSYSKGATYNEQFF. The CDR3 bases are TGTGCCAGCAGTTACTCGAAGGGGGCCACATACAATGAGCAGTTCTTC.

The chain links TRBV28 to TRBJ1-2; perhaps TRBD1 as D (6 bases). Looked up from germline, CDR1 is MDHEN and CDR2 is SYDVKM. Trimming took 6 bases from V and 8 from J, leaving 19 bases between them. CDR3 length: 14 residues. CDR3 in DNA: TGTGCCAGCAGACCTACGAGCGAAACAGGGGGCTACACCTTC. Translated: CASRPTSETGGYTF.

The V and J genes are TRBV4-1 and TRBJ1-5, with 7 bases matching TRBD1. Looked up from germline, CDR1 is MGHRA and CDR2 is YSYEKL. V lost 2 bases, J lost 1 base, and 5 bases stayed unmatched. The CDR3 length is 16 residues. The CDR3 spells CASSQTQGVSNQPQHF. The CDR3, as DNA: TGCGCCAGCAGCCAAACTCAGGGGGTAAGCAATCAGCCCCAGCATTTT.

The chain is built from TRBV29-1 and TRBJ2-7; 8 positions match TRBD1. Germline CDR1 is SQVTM and CDR2 is ANQGSEA. The CDR3 totals 12 residues. The V gene end was trimmed by 4 bases and the J gene end by 4 bases; junction bases not matched to a gene: 3. This CDR3 is CSVADREYEQYF. CDR3 bases: TGCAGCGTTGCGGACAGGGAATACGAGCAGTACTTC.

V is TRBV11-2 and J is TRBJ1-1, with a tentative D call TRBD1 (5 bases). Per germline, CDR1 SGHAT and CDR2 FQNNGV. Trimming removed 1 base at V and 1 base at J, with 10 bases between. The CDR3 covers 15 residues. The CDR3 here is CASSLGAGPNTEAFF. For the CDR3, the DNA is TGTGCCAGCAGCTTAGGGGCAGGGCCGAACACTGAAGCTTTCTTT.

Written as DNA, the CDR3 is TGTGCCAGCAGCTTCCCTCAGGGGGTCCGGTATGGCTACACCTTC. Translating gives CASSFPQGVRYGYTF. The chain carries TRBV11-2 and TRBJ1-2; 7 bases agree with TRBD1. The CDR3 covers 15 residues. V lost 3 bases and J lost 5; bases outside the gene matches: 9. CDR1 SGHAT and CDR2 FQNNGV come from the germline V gene.

J is TRBJ1-6 and V is TRBV28; the D gene is possibly TRBD1 (6 bases). V dropped 5 bases and J dropped 8 bases, with 16 bases sitting between them. This CDR3 is 15 amino acids long. Germline V gene data show CDR1 as MDHEN and CDR2 as SYDVKM. The CDR3 region has the DNA TGTGCCAGCAGTCCACGGACAGTTAGAGATTCACCCCTCCACTTT. Amino acids: CASSPRTVRDSPLHF.

The genes are TRBV18 and TRBJ2-7, with 7 nucleotides matching TRBD1. V was pared by 2 bases and J by 5 bases, with 6 bases of the junction left unmatched. The V gene's germline CDR1 is KGHSH and CDR2 LQKENI. The CDR3 spans 14 residues. CDR3 amino acids: CASSPMEGGDEQYF. The DNA for the CDR3 is TGTGCCAGCTCACCAATGGAAGGGGGCGACGAGCAGTACTTC.

About this clone itself: Relative to the germline gene, one junction end is altered; a read error may explain this. This chain uses TRBV7-9 with TRBJ2-2; D not certain. The germline gives CDR1 SEHNR, CDR2 FQNEAQ (reference sequence). The length of the CDR3 is 12 residues. The CDR3 loop reads CSSTRDTGELFF. The CDR3 DNA reads TGTTCCAGCACCCGGGACACCGGGGAGCTGTTTTTT.

The chain is built from TRBV19 and TRBJ1-1; D may be TRBD1 (5 bases). The CDR3 has 12 residues. Trimming stripped 4 bases from V and 7 bases from J, with 10 bases between. Germline V lookup: CDR1 LNHDA, CDR2 SQIVND (reference sequence). CDR3 coding DNA: TGTGCCAGTAGTAGACGACAGTGTGAAGCTTTCTTT. Protein: CASSRRQCEAFF.

This clone was counted only a few times. CDR3 in DNA: TGTGCCAGCAGCGTAGATAGTGGGACATTCGGAAACACCATATATTTT. Its translation is CASSVDSGTFGNTIYF. The chain combines TRBV9 with TRBJ1-3; tentatively, D is TRBD1 (6 bases). Trimming took off 0 bases at V and 4 bases at J, with 14 bases between the two ends. The CDR3 is 16 residues long. Germline CDR1 SGDLS, CDR2 YYNGEE. The complete variable domain, with remaining parts taken from reference TRBV9 and TRBJ1-3, reads DSGVTQTPKHLITATGQRVTLRCSPRSGDLSVYWYQQSLDQGLQFLIQYYNGEERAKGNILERFSAQQFPDLHSELNLSSLELGDSALYFCASSVDSGTFGNTIYFGEGSWLTVV.

Comment on this clone: Other DNA sequences from this sample encode an identical CDR3 as well. This sequence joins TRBV5-1 and TRBJ2-3; 9 nucleotides align to TRBD2. CDR1 and CDR2 (germline): SGHRS, YFSETQ. The ends lost 0 bases at V and 6 bases at J; junction bases unmatched: 2. The CDR3 is made up of 14 amino acids. DNA of the CDR3: TGCGCCAGCAGCTTGGGCGGGGGGGCCGATACGCAGTATTTT. It specifies CASSLGGGADTQYF.

Only one count was recorded for this clone. The chain recombines TRBV29-1 with TRBJ1-1; the D is unclear. Germline V CDR1 and CDR2: SQVTM, ANQGSEA. The CDR3 is made up of 12 amino acids. V was pared by 3 bases and J by 0 bases, with 5 bases between. The CDR3 spells CSVDNMNTEAFF. CDR3 nucleotides: TGCAGCGTTGACAACATGAACACTGAAGCTTTCTTT. The complete variable domain, with remaining parts taken from reference TRBV29-1 and TRBJ1-1, reads SAVISQKPSRDICQRGTSLTIQCQVDSQVTMMFWYRQQPGQSLTLIATANQGSEATYESGFVIDKFPISRPNLTFSTLTVSNMSPEDSSIYLCSVDNMNTEAFFGQGTRLTVV.